The 28 T cell receptor beta chains reported below all come from one sample, sequenced in a study of glioma-infiltrating T cells after dendritic cell vaccination. Some clones are missing from TCRdb's copy, which holds only in-frame ones; the method was immunoSEQ multiplex PCR. The profile shows over 90,000 clones, over 80% of them singletons. This sample's time point: after dendritic cell vaccination, including at tumor progression/relapse. The sequencing here drew on blood, taken after dendritic cell vaccination. All receptors come from a human donor with glioblastoma.

In DNA, the CDR3 is TGTGCCAGCAGGAGCGGGGGGGTTTTCTACGAGCAGTACTTC. Protein product: CASRSGGVFYEQYF. V and J are TRBV27 and TRBJ2-7; TRBD2 matches at 10 bases. The CDR3 extends over 14 amino acids. Germline CDR1 is MNHEY and CDR2 is SMNVEV (reference sequence). Germline trimming cut 6 bases from V and 3 bases from J; bases unmatched to any gene: 5.

The chain couples TRBV19 to TRBJ2-4, with a possible D match to TRBD1 (5 bases). CDR1 is LNHDA and CDR2 is SQIVND in the germline V gene (reference sequence). The CDR3 is 19 residues long. Trimming took off 5 bases at V and 0 bases at J, with 23 bases between the two ends. CDR3 residues: CASSHPQGSLILAKNIQYF. The DNA for the CDR3 is TGTGCCAGTAGTCACCCGCAGGGAAGTCTTATACTAGCCAAAAACATTCAGTACTTC. Based on the CDR3 plus reference TRBV19 and TRBJ2-4, the full variable domain is DGGITQSPKYLFRKEGQNVTLSCEQNLNHDAMYWYRQDPGQGLRLIYYSQIVNDFQKGDIAEGYSVSREKKESFPLTVTSAQKNPTAFYLCASSHPQGSLILAKNIQYFGAGTRLSVL.

The chain links TRBV5-6 to TRBJ2-1; 9 bases align to TRBD2. V trimming: 5 bases; J trimming: 8 bases; junction bases outside the gene matches: 14. The V gene's germline CDR1 is SGHDT and CDR2 YYEEEE. The CDR3 is 16 amino acids. For the CDR3, the DNA is TGTGCCAGCAGTAAATTTCGAGCGGGGGGAGGGGATGAGCAGTTCTTC. The encoded protein is CASSKFRAGGGDEQFF.

In this sample, this clone turned up once. The rearrangement uses TRBV28 and TRBJ1-2; the match to TRBD1 covers 9 bases. This CDR3 has 17 residues. J was trimmed by 2 bases and V by 6 bases; bases with no gene match: 13. CDR1 and CDR2 from the germline V gene are MDHEN and SYDVKM. Here the CDR3 reads CASRSGTGSPGNYGYTF. CDR3 nucleotide sequence: TGTGCCAGCAGATCCGGGACAGGGTCCCCTGGGAACTATGGCTACACCTTC.

The chain joins TRBV28 to TRBJ1-1; possible D gene TRBD1, 5 bases. V dropped 1 base and J dropped 6 bases, with 12 bases sitting between them. The germline V gene has CDR1 MDHEN and CDR2 SYDVKM. The CDR3 has 14 residues. The CDR3 nucleotides are TGTGCCAGCAGTTTATACTCAGGGTTCTCTGAAGCTTTCTTT. Its translation: CASSLYSGFSEAFF.

Points on this clone: Other DNA sequences in the sample encode the same CDR3. V usage is TRBV5-1 and J usage is TRBJ2-7; 9 bases are shared with TRBD1. J gave up 0 bases and V 2 bases, and 6 bases lay outside the gene matches. Germline lookup yields CDR1 SGHRS and CDR2 YFSETQ. CDR3 length equals 16 residues. CDR3 sequence reads: CASSLTRTGASYEQYF. The CDR3 DNA reads as TGCGCCAGCAGCTTAACCAGGACAGGGGCCTCCTACGAGCAGTACTTC.

The rearrangement uses TRBV2 and TRBJ2-1; 10 bases map to TRBD1. V was clipped by 7 bases and J by 7 bases; unmatched bases: 10. The CDR3 contains 15 residues. The germline V gene encodes CDR1 SNHLY and CDR2 FYNNEI. The CDR3 region is CASTFIGTGDNEQFF. For the CDR3, the DNA is TGTGCCAGCACTTTTATAGGGACAGGGGATAATGAGCAGTTCTTC.

The chain uses TRBV9 and TRBJ2-2; maybe TRBD1 (6 bases). The CDR3 length is 19 residues. V lost 0 bases to trimming and J lost 4 bases, with 22 bases between them. Germline V gives CDR1 SGDLS, CDR2 YYNGEE. This CDR3 is CASSVGLEGDGTSTGELFF. CDR3 DNA: TGTGCCAGCAGCGTAGGCCTCGAGGGGGACGGGACCTCCACCGGGGAGCTGTTTTTT.

V usage is TRBV11-2 and J usage is TRBJ1-2; D gene ambiguous. The CDR3 runs 13 residues. V lost 3 bases and J 6 bases, leaving 11 bases between the germline ends. Looked up from germline, CDR1 is SGHAT and CDR2 is FQNNGV. CDR3 residues: CASSFAGGNGYTF. The CDR3 DNA reads TGTGCCAGCAGCTTCGCGGGAGGGAATGGCTACACCTTC.

This chain uses TRBV27 with TRBJ1-5, with D hard to call. The germline gives CDR1 MNHEY, CDR2 SMNVEV (reference sequence). V was clipped by 8 bases and J by 0 bases, with 14 bases between them. CDR3 length: 15 residues. The CDR3 nucleotides are TGTGCCAGCCCTAGACGGGAGAATAGCAATCAGCCCCAGCATTTT. It translates to CASPRRENSNQPQHF.

In its sample, this clone was seen once. In DNA, the CDR3 is TGTGCCAGCAGCTTAGCGGGACTATTAATCAATGAGCAGTTCTTC. This gives the protein CASSLAGLLINEQFF. The chain is built from TRBV5-4 and TRBJ2-1; 7 bases align to TRBD2. Germline V gene data show CDR1 as SGHNT and CDR2 as YYREEE (reference sequence). V shed 2 bases, J shed 6 bases, and the junction held 8 bases outside the gene matches. CDR3 size: 15 residues. Complete variable domain (other parts from reference TRBV5-4 and TRBJ2-1): ETGVTQSPTHLIKTRGQQVTLRCSSQSGHNTVSWYQQALGQGPQFIFQYYREEENGRGNFPPRFSGLQFPNYSSELNVNALELDDSALYLCASSLAGLLINEQFFGPGTRLTVL.

The chain has TRBV5-6 and TRBJ1-4, with D possibly being TRBD1 (5 bases). Germline assignment: CDR1 SGHDT and CDR2 YYEEEE. The CDR3 is made up of 14 amino acids. V was shortened by 0 bases and J by 7 bases, with 10 bases between the two germline ends. CDR3 amino acids: CASSLVGVGEKLFF. The CDR3 DNA follows: TGTGCCAGCAGCTTGGTAGGGGTTGGTGAAAAACTGTTTTTT.

The CDR3 loop is CASSLQGRNTEAFF. For the CDR3, the DNA is TGCGCCAGCAGCTTACAGGGACGGAACACTGAAGCTTTCTTT. The rearrangement links TRBV5-1 to TRBJ1-1; TRBD1 is a possible D gene (6 bases). The germline V gene has CDR1 SGHRS and CDR2 YFSETQ. The CDR3 loop spans 14 amino acids. Between the trimmed V and J ends, which lost 2 bases and 1 base, there was a span of 9 bases.

This clone has more than one count but fewer than ten. The rearrangement links TRBV29-1 to TRBJ2-5, with D tentatively TRBD2 (6 bases). The germline V gene has CDR1 SQVTM and CDR2 ANQGSEA. Trimming shortened V by 4 bases and J by 5 bases, and 11 bases separated the two germline ends. The CDR3 sequence is 12 residues long. The CDR3 loop reads CSVGSGTETQYF. CDR3 in DNA: TGCAGCGTTGGTAGCGGTACGGAGACCCAGTACTTC.

V usage is TRBV5-1 and J usage is TRBJ2-7, with 10 bases matching TRBD2. CDR1 and CDR2 (germline): SGHRS, YFSETQ. This CDR3 has 14 residues. J gave up 3 bases and V 4 bases, and 4 bases lay outside the gene matches. CDR3 protein: CASSRSSGSYEQYF. The CDR3 region has the DNA TGCGCCAGCAGCAGATCTAGCGGGAGCTACGAGCAGTACTTC.

The gene calls are TRBV30 and TRBJ1-5, with 10 bases matching TRBD1. The CDR3 has 14 amino acids. CDR1 is GTSNPN, CDR2 SVGIG, per germline (reference sequence). J was trimmed by 0 bases and V by 5 bases; bases with no gene match: 1. CDR3 nucleotide sequence: TGTGCCTGGGGGGACAGGGGTAGCAATCAGCCCCAGCATTTT. Translating it yields CAWGDRGSNQPQHF. Complete variable domain (other parts from reference TRBV30 and TRBJ1-5): SQTIHQWPATLVQPVGSPLSLECTVEGTSNPNLYWYRQAAGRGLQLLFYSVGIGQISSEVPQNLSASRPQDRQFILSSKKLLLSDSGFYLCAWGDRGSNQPQHFGDGTRLSIL.

The chain is built from TRBV9 and TRBJ2-1; TRBD2 matches at 9 bases. The V and J ends lost 4 bases and 8 bases, in that order; junction bases with no gene match: 7. Germline CDR1 SGDLS, CDR2 YYNGEE. This CDR3 is built from 14 residues. The CDR3 DNA reads TGTGCCAGCAGCATTAGCGGGAGCTCGCATGAGCAGTTCTTC. It specifies CASSISGSSHEQFF.

V is TRBV6-1 and J is TRBJ1-2; 9 bases agree with TRBD1. Germline V gene data show CDR1 as MNHNS and CDR2 as SASEGT. V lost 8 bases to trimming and J lost 4 bases; unmatched junction nucleotides: 5. This CDR3 spans 13 amino acids. The CDR3 is CASRTGDSYGYTF. CDR3 sequence (DNA): TGTGCCAGCCGGACAGGGGATAGCTATGGCTACACCTTC.

The V and J genes are TRBV19 and TRBJ2-7; a possible D gene is TRBD2 (6 bases). Deletions cut 1 base from V and 3 bases from J, with 10 bases between. Germline CDR1 and CDR2: LNHDA and SQIVND (reference sequence). CDR3 length: 14 amino acids. The CDR3 sequence: CASSIGGLDYEQYF. The CDR3 nucleotides read TGTGCCAGTAGTATAGGGGGACTGGACTACGAGCAGTACTTC.

There are a few counts of this clone. This chain joins TRBV19 and TRBJ2-1, with 14 bases matching TRBD2. Germline loops: CDR1 LNHDA, CDR2 SQIVND (reference sequence). This CDR3 comprises 16 residues. With V trimmed by 7 bases and J by 7 bases, 9 bases remained unmatched. In DNA, the CDR3 is TGTGCCAGTACCACCCTTCGGACTAGCGGGGGGAATGAGCAGTTCTTC. Its translation is CASTTLRTSGGNEQFF.

The chain is built from TRBV5-4 and TRBJ2-3; weak D call: TRBD2 (7 bases). The V gene lost 1 base and the J gene lost 4 bases, with 13 bases spanning the gap. Per germline, CDR1 SGHNT and CDR2 YYREEE (reference sequence). The CDR3 contains 15 residues. This chain's CDR3 is CASSLRGGQADTQYF. In DNA form, the CDR3 reads TGTGCCAGCAGCTTGAGGGGGGGCCAGGCAGATACGCAGTATTTT. Full variable domain (rest looked up from reference TRBV5-4 and TRBJ2-3): ETGVTQSPTHLIKTRGQQVTLRCSSQSGHNTVSWYQQALGQGPQFIFQYYREEENGRGNFPPRFSGLQFPNYSSELNVNALELDDSALYLCASSLRGGQADTQYFGPGTRLTVL.

The chain is built from TRBV4-1 and TRBJ2-7; 7 nucleotides line up with TRBD2. The CDR3 runs to 18 residues. Germline loops: CDR1 MGHRA, CDR2 YSYEKL. V lost 6 bases and J lost 1; bases outside the gene matches: 18. The CDR3 nucleotides are TGCGCCAGCAGTCAGCCCCTCCCGCGGGGAGGGGAATCCTACGAGCAGTACTTC. Translating it yields CASSQPLPRGGESYEQYF.

The chain is built from TRBV9 and TRBJ1-5; D is undetermined. V was trimmed by 4 bases and J by 6 bases, leaving 14 bases between them. CDR3 size: 14 residues. Germline CDR1 reads SGDLS; CDR2 reads YYNGEE. For the CDR3, the DNA is TGTGCCAGCAGCCCCGAGAGGCGGATTCAGCCCCAGCATTTT. Translating it yields CASSPERRIQPQHF.

The chain is built from TRBV18 and TRBJ1-1, with 7 bases fitting TRBD1. The germline gives CDR1 KGHSH, CDR2 LQKENI. Unmatched junction bases numbered 2, after V lost 0 bases and J lost 1 base. The CDR3 is 15 residues long. In DNA form, the CDR3 reads TGTGCCAGCTCACCACCGGGACAGAGGAACACTGAAGCTTTCTTT. Translating it yields CASSPPGQRNTEAFF.

J is TRBJ2-3 and V is TRBV15; 10 positions agree with TRBD2. Germline V CDR1 and CDR2: LNHNV, YYDKDF (reference sequence). CDR3 length: 18 amino acids. V was pared by 0 bases and J by 3 bases, with 9 bases of the junction left unmatched. CDR3 bases: TGTGCCACCAGCAGAGATTGGAATAGCGGGAGGCCGACAGATACGCAGTATTTT. Translated, it gives CATSRDWNSGRPTDTQYF.

This clone was detected only a few times. This sequence joins TRBV7-2 and TRBJ1-1; D remains ambiguous. The CDR3 sequence is 14 residues long. Deletions cut 3 bases from V and 1 base from J, with 9 bases between. The V gene's germline CDR1 is SGHTA and CDR2 FQGNSA. CDR3 loop: CASSFQVGNTEAFF. CDR3 sequence (DNA): TGTGCCAGCAGCTTTCAGGTGGGGAACACTGAAGCTTTCTTT.

The V call is TRBV5-1, the J call TRBJ1-2, with TRBD1 matching over 8 bases. This CDR3 has 13 residues. CDR1 SGHRS and CDR2 YFSETQ come from the germline V gene. J lost 6 bases, V lost 7 bases, and 8 bases had no gene match. Here the CDR3 DNA reads TGCGCCAGCGCCCTGACAGGGGTTGATGGCTACACCTTC. This gives the protein CASALTGVDGYTF.

The genes are TRBV5-8 and TRBJ1-5; D is perhaps TRBD1 (5 bases). This CDR3 region has 15 residues. The V end was cut by 2 bases, the J end by 3 bases, with 12 bases between. The germline gives CDR1 SGHTS, CDR2 YDEGEE. As DNA, the CDR3 is TGTGCCAGCAGCTTTTGGGGGGGACTCAATCAGCCCCAGCATTTT. As protein: CASSFWGGLNQPQHF.